Listed here is a single T cell receptor beta chain. What it recognizes is unknown. This entry is derived from a study of neurological immune-mediated disorders. TCRdb itself ran the 5' RACE reads through MiXCR, one entry per CDR3 protein. The top ten hold roughly 1.6% of the sample, which has approximately 46,000 distinct CDR3 sequences, about 9% seen once. Study-level findings and limits: None of the CDR3 amino acid sequences found in expanded clones was shared across subjects. This suggests that the TCR-beta repertoires were private in all groups.

Germline CDR1 reads LGHNA; CDR2 reads YNFKEQ. CDR3 length: 16 amino acids. The V segment lost 1 base and the J segment 4 bases; nucleotides outside the gene matches: 7. Indicated time point: longitudinal time-point 1 (baseline). The sequenced material came from PBMCs. The sequence came from a woman in her forties in good health. The rearrangement joins TRBV4-2 to TRBJ2-5, with 9 bases matching TRBD2. In DNA form, the CDR3 reads TGTGCCAGCAGCCAAGGTCGGGCTAGCGGGGTAGAGACCCAGTACTTC. Residues: CASSQGRASGVETQYF.